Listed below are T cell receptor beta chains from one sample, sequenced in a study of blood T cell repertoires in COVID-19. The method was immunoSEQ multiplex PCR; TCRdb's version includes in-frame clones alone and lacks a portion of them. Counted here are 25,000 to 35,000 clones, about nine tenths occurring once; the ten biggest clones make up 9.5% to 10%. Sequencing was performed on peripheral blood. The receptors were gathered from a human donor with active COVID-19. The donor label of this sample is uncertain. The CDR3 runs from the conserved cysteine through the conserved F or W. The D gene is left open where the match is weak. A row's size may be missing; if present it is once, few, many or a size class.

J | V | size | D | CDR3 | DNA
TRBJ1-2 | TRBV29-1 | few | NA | CSVEEGFGQGYGYTF | TGCAGCGTTGAAGAAGGCTTCGGGCAGGGCTATGGCTACACCTTC
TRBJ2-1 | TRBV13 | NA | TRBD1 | CASSESPGQTYNEQFF | TGTGCCAGCAGCGAGAGCCCGGGACAGACCTACAATGAGCAGTTCTTC
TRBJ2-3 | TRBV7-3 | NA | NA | CASSFLGSTQYF | TGTGCCAGCAGCTTCCTGGGGAGTACGCAGTATTTT
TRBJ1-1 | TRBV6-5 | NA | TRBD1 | CASSYARQGKNTEAFF | TGTGCCAGCAGTTACGCAAGACAGGGAAAGAACACTGAAGCTTTCTTT
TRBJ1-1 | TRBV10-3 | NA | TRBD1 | CAATPSTSGQGGTEAFF | TGTGCCGCAACACCTTCAACCTCAGGACAGGGAGGCACTGAAGCTTTCTTT
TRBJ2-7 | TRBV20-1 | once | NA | CSASDGSGHYEQYF | TGCAGTGCTAGTGATGGGTCCGGACACTACGAGCAGTACTTC
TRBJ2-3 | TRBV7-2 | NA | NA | CASSLSGPGAQYF | TGTGCCAGCAGCTTGTCTGGCCCGGGGGCGCAGTATTTT
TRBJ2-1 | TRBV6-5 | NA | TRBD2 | CASSSWTSGAEFF | TGTGCCAGCAGTTCTTGGACTAGCGGGGCTGAGTTCTTC
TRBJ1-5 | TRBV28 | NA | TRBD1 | CASSPTGGLLRSNQPQHF | TGTGCCAGCAGTCCTACAGGGGGGCTCCTTCGTAGCAATCAGCCCCAGCATTTT
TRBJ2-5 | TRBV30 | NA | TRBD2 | CAWSPGGTSLKTQYF | TGTGCCTGGAGCCCAGGGGGGACTAGCCTGAAGACCCAGTACTTC
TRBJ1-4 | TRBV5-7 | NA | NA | CASSFYVAEKLFF | TGTGCCAGCAGCTTTTATGTGGCAGAAAAACTGTTTTTT
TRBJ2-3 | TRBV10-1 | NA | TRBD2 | CASSESNGGARFTDTQYF | TGCGCCAGCAGTGAGTCTAACGGGGGGGCCCGTTTCACAGATACGCAGTATTTT
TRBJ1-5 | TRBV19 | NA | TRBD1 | CASSIPTGVGQPQHF | TGTGCCAGTAGTATCCCGACAGGGGTAGGGCAGCCCCAGCATTTT
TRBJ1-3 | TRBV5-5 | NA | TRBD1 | CASSLTGTGTDTIYF | TGTGCCAGCAGCCTGACCGGGACAGGGACTGACACCATATATTTT
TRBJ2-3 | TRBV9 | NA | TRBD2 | CASTGGASGGSTDTQYF | TGTGCCAGCACCGGCGGGGCTAGCGGAGGGAGCACAGATACGCAGTATTTT
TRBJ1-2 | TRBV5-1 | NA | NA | CASKAGYGYTF | TGCGCCAGCAAAGCGGGGTATGGCTACACCTTC
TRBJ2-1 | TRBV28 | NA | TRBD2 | CASSMTSGGYHNEQFF | TGTGCCAGCAGTATGACTAGCGGGGGCTACCACAATGAGCAGTTCTTC
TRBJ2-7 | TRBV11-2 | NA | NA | CASSRGIDYEQYF | TGTGCCAGCAGCCGGGGGATAGACTACGAGCAGTACTTC
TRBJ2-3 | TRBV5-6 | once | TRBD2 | CASSLGLEGFTDTQYF | TGTGCCAGCAGCCTGGGACTAGAGGGATTCACAGATACGCAGTATTTT
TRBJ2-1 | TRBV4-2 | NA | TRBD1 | CASSPVGTGNEQFF | TGTGCCAGCAGCCCTGTCGGGACAGGAAATGAGCAGTTCTTC
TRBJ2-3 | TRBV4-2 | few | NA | CASSHSGPSTDTQYF | TGTGCCAGCAGCCATAGCGGTCCTAGCACAGATACGCAGTATTTT
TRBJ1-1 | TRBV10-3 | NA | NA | CAISLSRGTEAFF | TGTGCCATCAGTCTTTCAAGGGGAACTGAAGCTTTCTTT
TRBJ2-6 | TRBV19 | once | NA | CASSIGPGKNGANVLTF | TGTGCCAGTAGTATAGGCCCAGGGAAAAATGGGGCCAACGTCCTGACTTTC
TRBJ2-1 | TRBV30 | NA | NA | CAWRGRDYEQFF | TGTGCCTGGAGGGGGCGGGACTATGAGCAGTTCTTC
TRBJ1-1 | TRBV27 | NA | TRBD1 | CASRQGPSQPEAFF | TGTGCCAGCAGACAGGGGCCCAGTCAGCCTGAAGCTTTCTTT
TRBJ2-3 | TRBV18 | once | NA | CASSPRIRGTDTQYF | TGTGCCAGCTCACCACGAATTAGAGGCACAGATACGCAGTATTTT
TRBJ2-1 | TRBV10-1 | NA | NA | CASSERGSSYNEQFF | TGCGCCAGCAGTGAGCGGGGGAGCTCCTACAATGAGCAGTTCTTC
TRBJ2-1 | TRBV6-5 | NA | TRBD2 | CASSYEAGLNNEQFF | TGTGCCAGCAGTTACGAAGCGGGGTTGAACAATGAGCAGTTCTTC
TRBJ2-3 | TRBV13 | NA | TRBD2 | CASSLARGVWDTQYF | TGTGCCAGCAGCTTAGCCCGGGGGGTTTGGGATACGCAGTATTTT
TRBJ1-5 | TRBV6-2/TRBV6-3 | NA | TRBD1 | CASSTTRQGSQPQHF | TGTGCCAGCAGTACAACAAGACAGGGGAGTCAGCCCCAGCATTTT
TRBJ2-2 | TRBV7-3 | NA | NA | CASSSYTGELFF | TGTGCCAGCAGCTCTTATACCGGGGAGCTGTTTTTT
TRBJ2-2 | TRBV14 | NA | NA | CASSQGGYTGELFF | TGTGCCAGCAGCCAAGGCGGATACACCGGGGAGCTGTTTTTT
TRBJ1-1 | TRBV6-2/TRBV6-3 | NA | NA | CASSYGTGTEAFF | TGTGCCAGCAGTTACGGTACAGGAACTGAAGCTTTCTTT
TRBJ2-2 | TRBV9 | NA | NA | CASSVSITGNTGELFF | TGTGCCAGCAGCGTCAGCATCACAGGGAACACCGGGGAGCTGTTTTTT
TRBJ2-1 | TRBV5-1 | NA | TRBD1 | CASSLGQGPYNEQFF | TGCGCCAGCAGCTTAGGACAGGGGCCCTACAATGAGCAGTTCTTC
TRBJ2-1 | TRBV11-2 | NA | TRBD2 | CASSLFYFGLAEGDEQFF | TGTGCCAGCAGCCTTTTCTACTTCGGACTAGCGGAGGGGGATGAGCAGTTCTTC
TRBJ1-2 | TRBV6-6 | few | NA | CASIAGVGYTF | TGTGCCAGCATCGCAGGCGTCGGCTACACCTTC
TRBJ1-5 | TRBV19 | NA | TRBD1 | CASSIDGTGWGQPQHF | TGTGCCAGTAGTATAGATGGGACAGGGTGGGGTCAGCCCCAGCATTTT
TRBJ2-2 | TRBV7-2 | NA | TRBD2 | CASSLRLAGGFTGELFF | TGTGCCAGCAGCTTAAGACTAGCGGGGGGGTTCACCGGGGAGCTGTTTTTT
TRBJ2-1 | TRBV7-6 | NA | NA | CASSLVLAGGRDEQFF | TGTGCCAGCAGCTTAGTTCTGGCGGGTGGTAGGGATGAGCAGTTCTTC
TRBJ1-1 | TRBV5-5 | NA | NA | CASSHDIAGTEAFF | TGTGCCAGCAGCCATGATATTGCGGGCACTGAAGCTTTCTTT
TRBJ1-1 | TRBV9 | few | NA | CASSAQGKSEAFF | TGTGCCAGCAGTGCCCAGGGCAAGAGTGAAGCTTTCTTT
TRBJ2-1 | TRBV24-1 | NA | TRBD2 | CATSDPIAGVGNEQFF | TGTGCCACCAGTGATCCTATAGCGGGAGTGGGCAATGAGCAGTTCTTC
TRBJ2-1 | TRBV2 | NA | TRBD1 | CASLAEETGIGDEQFF | TGTGCCAGTCTTGCCGAGGAGACAGGGATCGGGGATGAGCAGTTCTTC
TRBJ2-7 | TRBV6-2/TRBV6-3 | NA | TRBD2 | CASSSETSGRSYEQYF | TGTGCCAGCAGTTCTGAAACTAGCGGGAGGTCCTACGAGCAGTACTTC
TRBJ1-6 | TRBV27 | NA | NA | CASSLRRTNNSPLHF | TGTGCCAGCAGTCTGAGGCGGACAAACAATTCACCCCTCCACTTT
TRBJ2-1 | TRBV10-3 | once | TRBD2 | CAISRDSGGSYNEQFF | TGTGCCATCAGTCGGGACAGCGGGGGGTCCTACAATGAGCAGTTCTTC
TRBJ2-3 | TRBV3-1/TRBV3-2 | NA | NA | CASSLSGHEMYF | TGTGCCAGCAGCCTTAGCGGCCATGAGATGTATTTT
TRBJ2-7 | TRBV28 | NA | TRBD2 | CASTPGLAYEQYF | TGTGCCAGCACCCCAGGACTAGCCTACGAGCAGTACTTC
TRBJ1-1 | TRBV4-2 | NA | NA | CASSQSGPGGGNTEAFF | TGTGCCAGCAGCCAATCTGGGCCGGGGGGAGGGAACACTGAAGCTTTCTTT
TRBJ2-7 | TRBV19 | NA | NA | CASRSYPQGTEQYF | TGTGCCAGTAGATCGTACCCCCAGGGGACCGAGCAGTACTTC
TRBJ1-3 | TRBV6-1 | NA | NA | CASSEAYSHSGNTIYF | TGTGCCAGCAGTGAAGCTTACTCTCACTCTGGAAACACCATATATTTT
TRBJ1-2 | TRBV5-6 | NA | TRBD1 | CASSLSGTGNGYTF | TGTGCCAGCAGCCTCTCCGGGACAGGGAATGGCTACACCTTC
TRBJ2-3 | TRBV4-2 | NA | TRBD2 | CASSQDVIAGALRDTQYF | TGTGCCAGCAGCCAAGACGTCATAGCGGGAGCGCTCAGGGATACGCAGTATTTT
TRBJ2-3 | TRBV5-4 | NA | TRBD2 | CASSLSGGPTDTQYF | TGTGCCAGCAGCCTTAGCGGGGGACCCACAGATACGCAGTATTTT
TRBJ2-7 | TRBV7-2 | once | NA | CASSSFTYEQYF | TGTGCCAGCAGCTCCTTTACCTACGAGCAGTACTTC
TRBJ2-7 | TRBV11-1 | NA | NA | CASSPPGVGLRYF | TGTGCCAGCAGCCCGCCGGGGGTAGGACTACGGTACTTC
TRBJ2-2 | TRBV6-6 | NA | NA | CASRIDRRRNTGELFF | TGTGCCAGCAGGATCGACAGGAGACGGAACACCGGGGAGCTGTTTTTT
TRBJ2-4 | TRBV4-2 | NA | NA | CASSQPDYNIQYF | TGTGCCAGCAGCCAACCCGACTACAACATTCAGTACTTC